This T cell receptor (beta chain) stems from a study of PD-L1 blockade in urothelial cancer. In the study overall: Atezolizumab at 1,200 mg intravenously every 3 weeks was started by patients in 2014.

Measured with immunoSEQ multiplex PCR; TCRdb has only the in-frame clones, and not every one. Found here are over 65,000 clones, 85% to 90% of them singletons; the top ten hold approximately 4.5%. Time point of the sample: pretreatment peripheral blood. The CDR3 is made up of 16 amino acids. CDR1 SGHVS and CDR2 FQNEAQ come from the germline V gene. Losses at the gene ends were 1 base for V and 7 bases for J; bases not matched to a gene: 11. The chain employs TRBV7-8 and TRBJ1-2; 8 bases are a match to TRBD1. The sample consisted of PBMCs, taken around atezolizumab (anti-PD-L1) treatment. The clonotype was recovered from a man in his 70s with urothelial cancer. The CDR3 is CASSLDLGRGRGGYTF. The CDR3 coding sequence is TGTGCCAGCAGCTTAGATCTCGGCAGGGGGCGAGGTGGCTACACCTTC.